Listed here is a single T cell receptor (beta chain). The data are from a study of blood T cell repertoires in COVID-19. Sequenced by immunoSEQ multiplex PCR; TCRdb stores in-frame clones only, minus some. Altogether approximately 76,000 clones are present, around 90% being singletons, with the ten largest covering over 35%. This CDR3 is 12 amino acids long. Trimming cost V 5 bases and J 4 bases, with 9 bases left between them. From germline, CDR1 is SGHTA and CDR2 FQGNSA. The source material was peripheral blood. The gene calls are TRBV7-2 and TRBJ2-7; weak D call: TRBD2 (6 bases). This TCR came from a human donor in a cohort sampled during active COVID-19. CDR3 in amino acids: CASSALAYEQYF. In DNA, the CDR3 is TGTGCCAGCAGCGCGCTAGCGTACGAGCAGTACTTC.